This is a list of T cell receptor beta chains from one sample in a study of blood T cell repertoires in COVID-19. Here immunoSEQ multiplex PCR was the method, and the copy in TCRdb shows in-frame clones only, minus some. The data contain approximately 380,000 clones, approximately 93% of them singletons. Sequencing input: PBMCs or T cells enriched from blood (not recorded which). The source of these receptors is a woman between 40 and 50 years old who had been exposed to COVID-19. The conserved cysteine and the conserved F or W are not part of the CDR3 here.

>TRBJ2-5|TRBV19
ASTPLAGAQETQY
>TRBJ1-2|TRBV21-1
ASSIGESRYGYT
>TRBJ1-1|TRBV19
ASSTRTLNTEAF
>TRBJ1-5|TRBV7-9
ASSFSSNQPQH
>TRBJ1-3|TRBV18
ASSSGVGSGNTIY
>TRBJ2-7|TRBV11-3
ASSDPGRAPLEQY
>TRBJ1-2|TRBV4-3
ASSQDMGQGNYYGYT
>TRBJ1-3|TRBV5-1
ASSLWSSGNTIY
>TRBJ1-1|TRBV4-3
ASSQDIYGGRAAF
>TRBJ2-3|TRBV5-1
ASSPNPTSGGNIDTQY
>TRBJ1-5|TRBV27
ASSLSGGNQPQH
>TRBJ1-6|TRBV5-1
ASSLGTGTSPLH
>TRBJ1-1|TRBV12-3/TRBV12-4
ASSLTEGTEAF
>TRBJ2-5|TRBV2
ASSEEGAQETQY
>TRBJ2-7|TRBV7-2
ASSQPDYVPYEQY
>TRBJ1-2|TRBV5-6
ASSPRTGHYGYT
>TRBJ1-1|TRBV18
ASSPKNPMNTEAF
>TRBJ1-4|TRBV11-3
ASSLGEGERGINEKLF
>TRBJ1-1|TRBV5-1
ASSESDDRVGFPNTEAF
>TRBJ2-7|TRBV4-2
ASSLKGNSWGLQPGVSYEQY
>TRBJ2-3|TRBV14
ASSQDRGSGARTTQY
>TRBJ1-2|TRBV27
ASSLSAAGGFNGYT
>TRBJ2-7|TRBV11-3
ASSLVQGASEQY
>TRBJ1-2|TRBV11-3
ASSLDATGFGGYT
>TRBJ1-2|TRBV27
ASSSLDSRGYT